The clone carrying this T cell receptor beta chain has only a few counts. The data are from a study of shared clonotypes between healthy human individuals. Using immunoSEQ multiplex PCR, the repertoire was profiled, and TCRdb retains in-frame clones only, with some absent. The sample records about 710,000 clones, around 77% being singletons. CDR3 length: 12 residues. Germline V gene data show CDR1 as GTSNPN and CDR2 as SVGIG (reference sequence). The V end was cut by 2 bases, the J end by 6 bases, with 8 bases between. The V gene is TRBV30, the J gene TRBJ2-1; no clear D gene. The source of this sequence is a woman aged 25 to 39 in good health. Material for sequencing was memory CD4+ T cells sorted from blood. Subset indicated: CD45RA-negative fraction. CDR3 amino acids: CAWSRSSNEQFF. For the CDR3, the DNA is TGTGCCTGGAGTCGTAGTAGCAATGAGCAGTTCTTC.